Listed here are 4 T cell receptor beta chains from one sample, sequenced in a study of Graves' ophthalmopathy and Graves' hyperthyroidism. The TCR beta CDR3 regions underwent amplification from RNA transcripts. The first-round RT-PCR employed HTBI primers together with the Qiagen OneStep RT-PCR kit. A multiplex PCR was then performed as the second round. TCRdb analysed the multiplex PCR reads with MiXCR anew, one entry per CDR3 protein. The sample lists roughly 380,000 distinct CDR3 sequences, 15% to 17% occurring once. The specimen sequenced was peripheral blood. The receptors stem from a woman aged 18-29 years with stable Graves' hyperthyroidism.

This clonotype has ten or more counts. The gene calls are TRBV29-1 and TRBJ1-1; D remains unclear. V was clipped by 0 bases and J by 4 bases, with 27 bases between them. Germline lookup yields CDR1 SQVTM and CDR2 ANQGSEA. There are 19 residues in the CDR3. The CDR3 DNA sequence: TGCAGCGTTGAAGACGGTCCACCGGGAGGGAGGGTCCCCTTCACTGAAGCTTTCTTT. Encoded protein: CSVEDGPPGGRVPFTEAFF.

This clonotype was found a few times. The chain employs TRBV10-3 and TRBJ2-7; D is possibly TRBD1 or TRBD2 (5 bases each). Trimming pared 0 bases from V and 4 bases from J, leaving 10 bases between. The CDR3 has 14 residues. Germline assignment: CDR1 ENHRY and CDR2 SYGVKD. This chain's CDR3 is CAISESGDSYEQYF. In nucleotides, the CDR3 is TGTGCCATCAGTGAGTCGGGGGATTCTTACGAGCAGTACTTC.

This clonotype came up many times. The rearrangement links TRBV12-3 or TRBV12-4 to TRBJ2-2, with D hard to call. The CDR3 has 13 amino acids. Trimming left V 6 bases short and J 0 bases short, with 5 bases between. The chain's CDR3 is CASRTPNTGELFF. The CDR3 DNA follows: TGTGCCAGCAGAACTCCGAACACCGGGGAGCTGTTTTTT.

This clonotype was seen ten or more times. V is TRBV6-1 and J is TRBJ2-7, with D maybe TRBD1 (5 bases). In germline, CDR1 is MNHNS, CDR2 SASEGT. This CDR3 is 16 amino acids long. V was cut by 5 bases and J by 2 bases, with 19 bases left in between. CDR3 region: CASSPFVRVNPYEQYF. In nucleotides, the CDR3 is TGTGCCAGCAGTCCCTTCGTCAGGGTGAACCCCTACGAGCAGTACTTC.